Detailed here is one T cell receptor beta chain. Germline loops: CDR1 SGHRS, CDR2 YFSETQ. There are 15 residues in the CDR3. Trimming cost V 0 bases and J 1 base, with 10 bases left between them. This entry is derived from a study of blood T cell repertoires in COVID-19. Across the whole study: The United States, Italy and Spain supplied acute and convalescent COVID-19 samples. The analysed material was cDNA or gDNA that came from T cells, B-cell-depleted T cells, or PBMCs.

Study processing details: Reference gene primer amplification in the assay estimated nucleated cell counts. The data were produced by immunoSEQ multiplex PCR, yet TCRdb's version contains in-frame clones alone and is incomplete. That table is the source of V, J and clone size, and D and trimming were worked out from the DNA. The data contain about 120,000 clones, 60% to 85% of them singletons. This chain links TRBV5-1 with TRBJ1-1, with D maybe TRBD1 (6 bases). The clonotype originates from a human donor with acute or convalescent COVID-19. The donor label of this sample is uncertain. Sequencing was carried out using peripheral blood. The CDR3 sequence: CASSLEQGKNTEAFF. The CDR3 nucleotides are TGCGCCAGCAGCTTGGAACAGGGCAAGAACACTGAAGCTTTCTTT.